In this sample, the clone carrying this T cell receptor beta chain turned up once. Its antigen is not identified. This sample stems from a study of T cell responses to AZD1222 COVID-19 vaccine. Measured with immunoSEQ multiplex PCR; TCRdb has only the in-frame clones, and not every one. Counted here are 100,000 to 120,000 clones, roughly 88% occurring once; the ten biggest clones make up approximately 6.9%. General observations from the study: Without day 14 samples, only post-peak T cell repertoires were studied. Following two doses of AZD1222, Spike-specific TCR breadth and depth rose. Females made up more of the donors, who were largely white British, and clonal diversity may have come out too low. CD4 TCRs associated with vaccination spanned spike, dominating at 160-218 and 743-854.

The starting material was peripheral blood, obtained 28 days after the second AZD1222 dose. This receptor was taken from an adult who received the AZD1222 COVID-19 vaccine.

The CDR3 sequence: CASSSRGKQYF. The CDR3 coding sequence is TGTGCCAGCAGCTCTCGGGGTAAGCAGTACTTC. This rearrangement joins TRBV7-3 to TRBJ2-7; perhaps TRBD2 as D (5 bases). The CDR3 is 11 amino acids. Germline values: CDR1 SGHTA, CDR2 FQGTGA. Trimming removed 4 bases at V and 8 bases at J, with 9 bases between.